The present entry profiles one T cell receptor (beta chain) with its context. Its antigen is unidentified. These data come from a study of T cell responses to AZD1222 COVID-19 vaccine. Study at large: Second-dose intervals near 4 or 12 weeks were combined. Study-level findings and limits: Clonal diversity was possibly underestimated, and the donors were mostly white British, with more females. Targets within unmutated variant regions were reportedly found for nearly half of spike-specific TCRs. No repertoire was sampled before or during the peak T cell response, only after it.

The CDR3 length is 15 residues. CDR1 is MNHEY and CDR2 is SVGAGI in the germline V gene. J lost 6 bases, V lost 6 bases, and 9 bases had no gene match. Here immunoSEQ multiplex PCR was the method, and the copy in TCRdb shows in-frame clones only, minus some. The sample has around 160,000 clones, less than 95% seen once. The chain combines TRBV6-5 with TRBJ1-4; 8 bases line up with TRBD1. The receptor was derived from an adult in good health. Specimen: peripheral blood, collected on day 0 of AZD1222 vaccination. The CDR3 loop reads CASREGTGEYEKLFF. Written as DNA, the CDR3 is TGTGCCAGCAGGGAGGGGACAGGAGAATATGAAAAACTGTTTTTT.